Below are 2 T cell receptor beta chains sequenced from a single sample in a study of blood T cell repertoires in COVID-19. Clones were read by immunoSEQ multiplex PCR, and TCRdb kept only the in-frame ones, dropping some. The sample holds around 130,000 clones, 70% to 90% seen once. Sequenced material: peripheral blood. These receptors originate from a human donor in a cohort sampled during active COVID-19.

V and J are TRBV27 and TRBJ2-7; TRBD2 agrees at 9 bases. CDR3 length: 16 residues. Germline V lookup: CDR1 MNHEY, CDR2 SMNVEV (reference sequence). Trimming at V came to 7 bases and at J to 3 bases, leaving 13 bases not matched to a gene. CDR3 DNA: TGTGCCAGCAAGTTCGCGGGGGGGGCCGGCTACTACGAGCAGTACTTC. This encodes CASKFAGGAGYYEQYF.

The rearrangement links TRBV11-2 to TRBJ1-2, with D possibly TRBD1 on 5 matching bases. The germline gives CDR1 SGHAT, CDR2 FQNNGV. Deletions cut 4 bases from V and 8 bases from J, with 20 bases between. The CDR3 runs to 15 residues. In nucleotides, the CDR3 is TGTGCCAGCAGCTCACTCCTCAGGGAATCATGGGGCTACACCTTC. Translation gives CASSSLLRESWGYTF. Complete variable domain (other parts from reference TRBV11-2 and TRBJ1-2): EAGVAQSPRYKIIEKRQSVAFWCNPISGHATLYWYQQILGQGPKLLIQFQNNGVVDDSQLPKDRFSAERLKGVDSTLKIQPAKLEDSAVYLCASSSLLRESWGYTFGSGTRLTVV.